The sequence of this T cell receptor beta chain was determined in a study of blood T cell repertoires in COVID-19. Deletions cut 1 base from V and 2 bases from J, with 12 bases between. CDR3 size: 15 residues. Germline V gives CDR1 SGHTA, CDR2 FQGNSA. Clones were sequenced by immunoSEQ multiplex PCR, and TCRdb holds only the in-frame ones, with some missing. The sample yields some 38,000 clones, approximately 90% seen once. This clone is medium-sized within its sample. Sequencing was done on a sample of peripheral blood. This TCR was sampled from a woman aged 30 to 39 in a cohort sampled during active COVID-19. The V call is TRBV7-2, the J call TRBJ2-7; tentative D call: TRBD1 (5 bases). The CDR3 protein is CASSLGGHSTYEQYF. Here the CDR3 DNA reads TGTGCCAGCAGCTTAGGTGGACATTCGACCTACGAGCAGTACTTC.